This TCR beta chain was captured in a study of early T cells in non-severe SARS-CoV-2 infection. Tagging with unique molecular identifiers was applied to individual cDNA molecules. TCRdb used MiXCR to reprocess the 5' RACE reads, holding one entry per CDR3 protein. The profile shows roughly 46,000 distinct CDR3 sequences, 6% to 7.5% of them singletons. The germline V and J ends were trimmed by 4 bases and 3 bases, with 18 bases remaining between them. The CDR3 covers 16 residues. In germline, CDR1 is SGHDT, CDR2 YYEEEE. This clonotype was found a few times. The receptor was isolated from an adult who was a healthcare worker with PCR-confirmed SARS-CoV-2 infection or an uninfected control (not recorded which). The V gene is TRBV5-6, the J gene TRBJ2-3, with D perhaps matching TRBD2 (7 bases). The sample taken for sequencing was whole blood. The CDR3 DNA sequence: TGTGCCAGCAGCACTGGGGGGGCGGTTTGGACAGATACGCAGTATTTT. It yields the protein CASSTGGAVWTDTQYF.